This is a list of T cell receptor beta chains from one sample in a study of cytomegalovirus exposure and HLA in healthy donors. Produced via immunoSEQ multiplex PCR; TCRdb's table is partial and in-frame only. Recorded for this sample: approximately 92,000 clones. The sample was PBMCs. The receptors were gathered from a woman in her twenties or thirties in good health and CMV-seronegative. The CDR3 runs from the conserved cysteine through the conserved F or W. D genes are given only for firm matches.

v_call	j_call	d_call	cdr3_nt	cdr3_aa
TRBV11-3	TRBJ1-1	NA	TGTGCCAGCAGCTTAGGGCTGAACACTGAAGCTTTCTTT	CASSLGLNTEAFF
TRBV9	TRBJ2-3	NA	TGTGCCAGCAGCGTAGAACAGAGCACAGATACGCAGTATTTT	CASSVEQSTDTQYF
TRBV29-1	TRBJ2-7	TRBD1	TGCAGCGTTGGTAGCCTATTGGGACAGGGGGAGGGGACCTCCTACGAGCAGTACTTC	CSVGSLLGQGEGTSYEQYF
TRBV29-1	TRBJ1-4	NA	TGCAGCGTATCACAGGGCCCTAATGAAAAACTGTTTTTT	CSVSQGPNEKLFF
TRBV2	TRBJ2-5	TRBD2	TGTGCCAGCAGTGCCCGTTCGACTAGCGGGAGAGAGACCCAGTACTTC	CASSARSTSGRETQYF
TRBV29-1	TRBJ1-2	NA	TGCAGCGTTCTGACAGGCTATGACAGCTATGGCTACACCTTC	CSVLTGYDSYGYTF
TRBV11-2	TRBJ2-7	NA	TGTGCCAGCAGCCTTGGTGGAGCCGCCTACGAGCAGTACTTC	CASSLGGAAYEQYF
TRBV5-1	TRBJ1-2	TRBD1	TGCGCCAGCAGCTTCGGGGGGACAGGGGCGACGGGTGGCTACACCTTC	CASSFGGTGATGGYTF
TRBV10-3	TRBJ2-7	TRBD1	TGTGCCATCAGCCGGGGACAGGGCGACTCCTACGAGCAGTACTTC	CAISRGQGDSYEQYF
TRBV19	TRBJ1-1	NA	TGTGCCAGTAGTATCAAGGACAGCATGAACACTGAAGCTTTCTTT	CASSIKDSMNTEAFF
TRBV7-9	TRBJ1-5	NA	TGTGCCAGCAGCTTAGAAGCTGGAGTTGGGCAGCCCCAGCATTTT	CASSLEAGVGQPQHF
TRBV28	TRBJ2-5	NA	TGTGCCAGCACTAGGGGGTTTCAAGAGACCCAGTACTTC	CASTRGFQETQYF
TRBV6-5	TRBJ1-1	NA	TGTGCCAGTAGCTTGGGGAGCGGCACTGAAGCTTTCTTT	CASSLGSGTEAFF
TRBV15	TRBJ1-1	NA	TGTGCCACCAGCGCCTACTCCTACGACACTGAAGCTTTCTTT	CATSAYSYDTEAFF
TRBV15	TRBJ2-2	TRBD2	TGTGCCACCTCAGCGGGAGAAGACACCGGGGAGCTGTTTTTT	CATSAGEDTGELFF